This T cell receptor beta chain was profiled in a study of blood T cell repertoires in COVID-19. About the research overall: Spain, Italy and the United States supplied samples that represented acute and convalescent COVID-19. Nucleic acid was either cDNA or gDNA, and it came from T cells, B-cell-depleted T cells, or PBMCs.

The CDR3 is 17 residues long. In germline, CDR1 is MGHRA, CDR2 YSYEKL. To note about this clone: An end of the junction differs from the germline gene, which may be a read error.

How the authors handled the data: Quantification of nucleated cells was approximated via reference gene primer amplification. The method was immunoSEQ multiplex PCR; TCRdb's version includes in-frame clones alone and lacks a portion of them. From that table come the V and J calls and clone size; the DNA was used to work out D and trimming. This sample has roughly 190,000 clones, with about nine tenths found just once. The V call is TRBV4-1, the J call TRBJ2-1; unclear D gene. The TCR was taken from a man aged 50 to 60 with acute or convalescent COVID-19. Material: peripheral blood. CDR3 in DNA: TGCGCCCGCAGCCGCCCGCGGCTAGTAAGGTCCTACAATGAGCAGTTCTTC. Its protein product is CARSRPRLVRSYNEQFF.